The 11 T cell receptor beta chains reported below all come from one sample, sequenced in a study of T cell changes during pregnancy in multiple sclerosis. Here immunoSEQ multiplex PCR was the method, and the copy in TCRdb shows in-frame clones only, minus some. The sample shows under 110,000 clones, less than 95% of them seen only once. The source was peripheral blood, collected before pregnancy. These receptors originate from a female donor with multiple sclerosis, enrolled in a pregnancy study.

This clone was detected once. The chain joins TRBV19 to TRBJ2-7, with D maybe TRBD2 (6 bases). Germline CDR1 and CDR2: LNHDA and SQIVND (reference sequence). This CDR3 comprises 11 residues. V was trimmed by 8 bases and J by 7 bases, leaving 12 bases between them. The CDR3 bases are TGTGCCAGTGGGACTGGCGCGGAGCAGTACTTC. Amino acid sequence: CASGTGAEQYF.

The chain has TRBV5-6 and TRBJ1-2; 7 nucleotides align to TRBD1. The CDR3 has 15 residues. Trimming removed 2 bases from V and 8 bases from J; junction bases left unmatched: 12. CDR1 and CDR2 (germline): SGHDT, YYEEEE. The CDR3 reads CASSFYGGGAGGYTF. The CDR3 DNA reads as TGTGCCAGCAGCTTTTACGGAGGGGGCGCAGGGGGCTACACCTTC.

J is TRBJ2-7 and V is TRBV5-1, with D unclear. From germline, CDR1 is SGHRS and CDR2 YFSETQ. The V gene lost 0 bases and the J gene lost 6 bases, with 10 bases spanning the gap. The CDR3 runs to 13 residues. CDR3 DNA sequence: TGCGCCAGCAGCTTGGATGACATGGCCGAGCAGTACTTC. This encodes CASSLDDMAEQYF.

The V and J genes are TRBV5-4 and TRBJ1-5; D is unclear. Germline lookup yields CDR1 SGHNT and CDR2 YYREEE (reference sequence). V dropped 3 bases and J dropped 7 bases, with 11 bases sitting between them. CDR3 length equals 13 residues. Here the CDR3 reads CASSSHPGQPQHF. The CDR3 DNA reads TGTGCCAGCAGCTCCCACCCGGGGCAGCCCCAGCATTTT.

Here the CDR3 reads CASSRRTGWPYEQYF. In nucleotides, the CDR3 is TGTGCCAGCAGCCGGCGGACAGGGTGGCCCTACGAGCAGTACTTC. The rearrangement uses TRBV7-9 and TRBJ2-7, with TRBD1 matching 8 bases. V shed 5 bases, J shed 2 bases, and the junction held 8 bases outside the gene matches. Per germline, CDR1 SEHNR and CDR2 FQNEAQ (reference sequence). The CDR3 runs to 15 residues.

This sequence joins TRBV7-2 and TRBJ2-5; 8 positions match TRBD2. Unmatched junction bases numbered 6, after V lost 1 base and J lost 5 bases. CDR3 length: 15 amino acids. Looked up from germline, CDR1 is SGHTA and CDR2 is FQGNSA. The CDR3 DNA reads as TGTGCCAGCAGCTTAGACGGGGGGGCGGGCGAGACCCAGTACTTC. Amino acids: CASSLDGGAGETQYF.

This rearrangement joins TRBV15 to TRBJ2-7, with a possible D match to TRBD1 (6 bases). V shed 0 bases and J shed 4 bases, with 13 bases lying between them. The CDR3 has 15 amino acids. Germline values: CDR1 LNHNV, CDR2 YYDKDF (reference sequence). CDR3 region: CATSRDPGTIYEQYF. CDR3 DNA sequence: TGTGCCACCAGCAGAGATCCCGGGACAATATACGAGCAGTACTTC.

The rearrangement uses TRBV7-2 and TRBJ1-4; the D is unclear. This CDR3 has 14 amino acids. V lost 1 base and J lost 4, with 7 bases in between. CDR1 and CDR2 from the germline V gene are SGHTA and FQGNSA. The CDR3: CASSLGGSNEKLFF. The CDR3 DNA follows: TGTGCCAGCAGCTTAGGAGGGAGTAATGAAAAACTGTTTTTT.

The chain links TRBV19 to TRBJ2-3, with 12 bases lining up with TRBD2. The CDR3 loop spans 14 amino acids. Germline V lookup: CDR1 LNHDA, CDR2 SQIVND (reference sequence). V shed 8 bases and J 6 bases; nucleotides not matched to a gene: 6. The CDR3 DNA reads TGTGCCAGTGAGAGGACTAGCGGGGTGGATACGCAGTATTTT. It translates to CASERTSGVDTQYF.

This chain uses TRBV2 with TRBJ1-2, with D hard to call. This CDR3 is 12 amino acids long. In germline, CDR1 is SNHLY, CDR2 FYNNEI. Trimming took off 6 bases at V and 10 bases at J, with 15 bases between the two ends. The CDR3, as DNA: TGTGCCAGCAGGTTCCCCCTAGGTGACTACACCTTC. Translated: CASRFPLGDYTF.

V and J are TRBV6-1 and TRBJ1-1; D is perhaps TRBD1 (6 bases). The V gene lost 4 bases and the J gene lost 2 bases, with 8 bases spanning the gap. CDR3 size: 13 residues. Germline V gives CDR1 MNHNS, CDR2 SASEGT. The CDR3 region is CASSVQGNTEAFF. The CDR3 nucleotides read TGTGCCAGCAGTGTACAGGGAAACACTGAAGCTTTCTTT.